This T cell receptor beta chain was sequenced in a study of T cell repertoires in cytomegalovirus infection. On the study more broadly: CMV epitopes that were recently identified and HLA-C-restricted were used alongside well-studied HLA-B-restricted ones.

In the case of this clonotype: Its target is unknown.

TCRdb re-derived calls from the reads in MiXCR, one entry per CDR3 protein. The table records fewer than 1,000,000 distinct CDR3 sequences, roughly 30% of them present only once. The V gene lost 6 bases and the J gene lost 4 bases, with 13 bases spanning the gap. Germline V CDR1 and CDR2: SGHVS, FQNEAQ. This CDR3 contains 13 residues. The source of this sequence is a human donor in good health (CMV status not recorded). Some clones in this sample may be carry-over from other donors' samples. The chain has TRBV7-8 and TRBJ2-7, with D maybe TRBD1 (6 bases). The sequences come from cultured CD8+ T cells from PBMCs, collected from culture after CMV antigen stimulation. CDR3: CASSLNRVYEQYF. In DNA form, the CDR3 reads TGTGCCAGCAGTCTCAACAGGGTTTACGAGCAGTACTTC.